This T cell receptor beta chain derives from a study of T cell responses to AZD1222 COVID-19 vaccine. This clone was observed once. This table comes from immunoSEQ multiplex PCR, and its TCRdb copy is limited to in-frame clones, with some not included. The sample has about 150,000 clones; 92% are singletons. The specimen was peripheral blood, collected 28 days after the second AZD1222 dose. The TCR sequence derives from an adult who received the AZD1222 COVID-19 vaccine.

CDR3 amino acids: CAWKPSGNTIYF. The CDR3 DNA reads as TGTGCCTGGAAACCCTCTGGAAACACCATATATTTT. This chain connects TRBV30 to TRBJ1-3, with D hard to call. Trimming removed 4 bases from V and 0 bases from J, with 4 bases in between. The CDR3 loop spans 12 amino acids. Germline loops: CDR1 GTSNPN, CDR2 SVGIG (reference sequence).